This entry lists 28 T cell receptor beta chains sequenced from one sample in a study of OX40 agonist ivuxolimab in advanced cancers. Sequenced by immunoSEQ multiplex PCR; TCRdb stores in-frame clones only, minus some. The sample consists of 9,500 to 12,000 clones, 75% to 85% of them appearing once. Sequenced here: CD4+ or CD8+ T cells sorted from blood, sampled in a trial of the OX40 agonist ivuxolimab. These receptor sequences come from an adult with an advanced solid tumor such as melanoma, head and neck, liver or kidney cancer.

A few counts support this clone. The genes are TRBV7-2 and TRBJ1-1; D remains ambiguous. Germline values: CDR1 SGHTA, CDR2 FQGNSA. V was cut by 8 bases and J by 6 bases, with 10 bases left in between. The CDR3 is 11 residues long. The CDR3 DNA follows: TGTGCCAGCTCCTCCGGGCCTGAAGCTTTCTTT. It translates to CASSSGPEAFF.

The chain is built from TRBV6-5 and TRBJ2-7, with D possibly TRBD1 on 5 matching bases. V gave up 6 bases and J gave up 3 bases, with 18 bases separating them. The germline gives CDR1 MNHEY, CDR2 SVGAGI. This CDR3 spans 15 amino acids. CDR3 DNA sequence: TGTGCCAGCAGCCCCGACAGACCTCCTAACTACGAGCAGTACTTC. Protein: CASSPDRPPNYEQYF.

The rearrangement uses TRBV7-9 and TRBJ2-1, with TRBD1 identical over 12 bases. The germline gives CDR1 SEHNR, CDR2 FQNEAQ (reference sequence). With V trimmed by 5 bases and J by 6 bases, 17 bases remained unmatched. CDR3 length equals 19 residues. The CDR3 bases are TGTGCCAGCAGCCGGCCGGGACAGGGGGCGTCCACCCCCCTCAATGAGCAGTTCTTC. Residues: CASSRPGQGASTPLNEQFF.

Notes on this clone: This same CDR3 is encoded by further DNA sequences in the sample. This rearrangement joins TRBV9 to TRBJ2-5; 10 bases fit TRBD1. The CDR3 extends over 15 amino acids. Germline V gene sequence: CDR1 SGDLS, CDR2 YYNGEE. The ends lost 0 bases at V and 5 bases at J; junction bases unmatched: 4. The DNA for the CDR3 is TGTGCCAGCAGCGTAGGGACAGGGGGTTTCGAGACCCAGTACTTC. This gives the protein CASSVGTGGFETQYF.

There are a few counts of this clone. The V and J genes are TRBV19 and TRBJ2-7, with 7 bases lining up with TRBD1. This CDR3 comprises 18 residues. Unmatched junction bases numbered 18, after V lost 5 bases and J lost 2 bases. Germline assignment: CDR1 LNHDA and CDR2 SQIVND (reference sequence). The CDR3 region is CASSAGSISRDSTYEQYF. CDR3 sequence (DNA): TGTGCCAGTAGTGCCGGTTCGATTTCCCGGGACAGCACCTACGAGCAGTACTTC.

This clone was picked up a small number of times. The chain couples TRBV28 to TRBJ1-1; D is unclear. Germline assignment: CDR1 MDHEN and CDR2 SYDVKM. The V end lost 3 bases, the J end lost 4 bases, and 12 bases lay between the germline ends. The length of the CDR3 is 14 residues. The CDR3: CASSFHQAGTEAFF. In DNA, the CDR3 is TGTGCCAGCAGTTTTCACCAGGCCGGCACTGAAGCTTTCTTT.

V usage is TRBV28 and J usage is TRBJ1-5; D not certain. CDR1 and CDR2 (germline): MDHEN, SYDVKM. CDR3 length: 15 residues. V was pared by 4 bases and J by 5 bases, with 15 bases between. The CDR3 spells CASSSYIKRDQPQHF. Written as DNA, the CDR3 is TGTGCCAGCAGTTCCTATATTAAAAGGGATCAGCCCCAGCATTTT. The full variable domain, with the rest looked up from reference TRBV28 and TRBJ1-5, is DVKVTQSSRYLVKRTGEKVFLECVQDMDHENMFWYRQDPGLGLRLIYFSYDVKMKEKGDIPEGYSVSREKKERFSLILESASTNQTSMYLCASSSYIKRDQPQHFGDGTRLSIL.

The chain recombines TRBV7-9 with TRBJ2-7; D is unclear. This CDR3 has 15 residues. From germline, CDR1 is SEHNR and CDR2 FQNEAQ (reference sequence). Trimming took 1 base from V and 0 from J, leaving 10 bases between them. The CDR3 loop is CASSLVQTNSYEQYF. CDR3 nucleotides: TGTGCCAGCAGCTTAGTTCAGACGAACTCCTACGAGCAGTACTTC.

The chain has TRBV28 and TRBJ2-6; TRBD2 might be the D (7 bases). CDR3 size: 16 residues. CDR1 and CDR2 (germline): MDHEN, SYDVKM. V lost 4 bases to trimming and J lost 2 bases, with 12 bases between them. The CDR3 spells CASSYEGGAGANVLTF. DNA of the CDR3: TGTGCCAGCAGTTACGAGGGGGGGGCTGGGGCCAACGTCCTGACTTTC.

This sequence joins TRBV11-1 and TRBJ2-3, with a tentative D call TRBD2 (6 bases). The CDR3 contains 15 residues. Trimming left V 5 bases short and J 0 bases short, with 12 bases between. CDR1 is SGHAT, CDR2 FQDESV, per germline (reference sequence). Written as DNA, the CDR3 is TGTGCCAGCAGCCCCCCAGGGACTAGCACAGATACGCAGTATTTT. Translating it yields CASSPPGTSTDTQYF.

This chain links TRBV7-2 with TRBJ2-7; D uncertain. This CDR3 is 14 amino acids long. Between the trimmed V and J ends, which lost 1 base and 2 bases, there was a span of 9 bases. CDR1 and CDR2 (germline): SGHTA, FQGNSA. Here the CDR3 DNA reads TGTGCCAGCAGCTTAGTGGGCACCGCCTACGAGCAGTACTTC. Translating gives CASSLVGTAYEQYF.

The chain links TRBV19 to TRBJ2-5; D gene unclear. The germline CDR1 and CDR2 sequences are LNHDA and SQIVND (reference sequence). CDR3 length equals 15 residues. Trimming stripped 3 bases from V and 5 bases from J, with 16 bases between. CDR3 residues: CASSMATVTGETQYF. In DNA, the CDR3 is TGTGCCAGTAGTATGGCAACGGTGACTGGGGAGACCCAGTACTTC.

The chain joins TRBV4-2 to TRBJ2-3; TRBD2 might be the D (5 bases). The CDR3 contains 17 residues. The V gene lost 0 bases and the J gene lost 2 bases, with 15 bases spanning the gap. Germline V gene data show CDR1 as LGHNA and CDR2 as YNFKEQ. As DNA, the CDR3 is TGTGCCAGCAGCCAAGAACGTCGGGATATTATCACAGATACGCAGTATTTT. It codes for CASSQERRDIITDTQYF.

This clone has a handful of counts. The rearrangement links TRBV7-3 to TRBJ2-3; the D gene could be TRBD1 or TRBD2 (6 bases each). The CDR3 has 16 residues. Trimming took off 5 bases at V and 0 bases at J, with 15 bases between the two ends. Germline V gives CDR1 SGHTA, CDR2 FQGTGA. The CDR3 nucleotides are TGTGCCAGCAGCCCAAAGAGGAGGGGGAGCACAGATACGCAGTATTTT. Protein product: CASSPKRRGSTDTQYF.

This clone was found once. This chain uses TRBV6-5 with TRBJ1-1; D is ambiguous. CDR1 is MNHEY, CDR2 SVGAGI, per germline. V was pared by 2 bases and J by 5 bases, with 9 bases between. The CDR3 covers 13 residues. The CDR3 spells CASSYVGKTEAFF. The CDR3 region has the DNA TGTGCCAGCAGTTACGTAGGGAAGACTGAAGCTTTCTTT.

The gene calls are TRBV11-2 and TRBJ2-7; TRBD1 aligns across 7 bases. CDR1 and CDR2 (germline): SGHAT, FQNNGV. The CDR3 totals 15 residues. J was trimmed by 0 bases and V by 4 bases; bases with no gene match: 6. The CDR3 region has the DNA TGTGCCAGCAGCTCTAGACAGGGACCCTCCTACGAGCAGTACTTC. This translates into CASSSRQGPSYEQYF.

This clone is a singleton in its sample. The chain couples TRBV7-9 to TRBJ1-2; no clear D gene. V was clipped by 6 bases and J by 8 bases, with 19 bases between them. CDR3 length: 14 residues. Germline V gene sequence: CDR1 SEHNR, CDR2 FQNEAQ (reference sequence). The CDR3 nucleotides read TGTGCCAGCAGTTACGAGAGAGACCTGAGAGGCTACACCTTC. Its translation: CASSYERDLRGYTF.

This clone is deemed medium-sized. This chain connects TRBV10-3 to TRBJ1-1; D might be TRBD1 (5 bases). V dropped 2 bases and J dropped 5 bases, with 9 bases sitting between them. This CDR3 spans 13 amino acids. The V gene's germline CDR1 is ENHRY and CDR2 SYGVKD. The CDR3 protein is CAISEQDRTEAFF. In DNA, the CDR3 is TGTGCCATCAGTGAGCAAGACAGAACTGAAGCTTTCTTT.

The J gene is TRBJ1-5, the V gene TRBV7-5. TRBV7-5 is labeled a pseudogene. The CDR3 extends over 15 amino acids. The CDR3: CASSLVEGSGQPQHF. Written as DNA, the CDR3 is TGTGCCAGCAGCTTAGTGGAAGGTTCCGGTCAGCCCCAGCATTTT.

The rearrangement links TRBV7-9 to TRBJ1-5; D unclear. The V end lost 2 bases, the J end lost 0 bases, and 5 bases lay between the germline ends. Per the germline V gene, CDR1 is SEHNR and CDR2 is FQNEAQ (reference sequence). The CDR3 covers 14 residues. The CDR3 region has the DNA TGTGCCAGCAGCTTATATAATAGCAATCAGCCCCAGCATTTT. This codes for CASSLYNSNQPQHF.

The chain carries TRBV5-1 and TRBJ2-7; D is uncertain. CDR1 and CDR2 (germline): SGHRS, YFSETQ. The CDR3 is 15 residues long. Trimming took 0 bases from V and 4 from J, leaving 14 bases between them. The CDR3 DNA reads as TGCGCCAGCAGCTTGGCCCCCGGCAGCCCTTACGAGCAGTACTTC. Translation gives CASSLAPGSPYEQYF.

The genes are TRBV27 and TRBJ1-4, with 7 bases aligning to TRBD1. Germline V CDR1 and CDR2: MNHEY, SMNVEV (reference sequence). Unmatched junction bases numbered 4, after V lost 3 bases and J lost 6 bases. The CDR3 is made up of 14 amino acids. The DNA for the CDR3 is TGTGCCAGCAGTTTCCTGGGGACAGATGAAAAACTGTTTTTT. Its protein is CASSFLGTDEKLFF.

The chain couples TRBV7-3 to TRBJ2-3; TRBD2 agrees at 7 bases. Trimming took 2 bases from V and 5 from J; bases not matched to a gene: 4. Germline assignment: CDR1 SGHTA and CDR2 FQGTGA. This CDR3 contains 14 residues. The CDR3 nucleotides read TGTGCCAGCAGCTTATGGGGGGGTGGAGATACGCAGTATTTT. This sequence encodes CASSLWGGGDTQYF.

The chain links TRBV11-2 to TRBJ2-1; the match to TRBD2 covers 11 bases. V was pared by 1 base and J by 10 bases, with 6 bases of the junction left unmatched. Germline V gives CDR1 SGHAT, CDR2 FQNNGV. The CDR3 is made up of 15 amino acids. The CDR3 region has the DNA TGTGCCAGCAGCTTAGGACTAGCGGGGTCCCACGAGCAGTTCTTC. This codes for CASSLGLAGSHEQFF.

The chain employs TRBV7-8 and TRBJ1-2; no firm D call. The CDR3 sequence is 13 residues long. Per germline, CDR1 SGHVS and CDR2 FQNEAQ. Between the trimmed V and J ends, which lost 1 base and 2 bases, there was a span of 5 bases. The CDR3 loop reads CASSLERNYGYTF. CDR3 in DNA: TGTGCCAGCAGCTTAGAGAGGAACTATGGCTACACCTTC.

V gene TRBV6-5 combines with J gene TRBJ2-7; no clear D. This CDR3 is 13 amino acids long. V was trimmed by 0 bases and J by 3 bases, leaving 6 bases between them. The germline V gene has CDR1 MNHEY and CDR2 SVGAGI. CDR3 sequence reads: CASSYSSIYEQYF. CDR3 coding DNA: TGTGCCAGCAGTTACTCGTCCATCTACGAGCAGTACTTC.

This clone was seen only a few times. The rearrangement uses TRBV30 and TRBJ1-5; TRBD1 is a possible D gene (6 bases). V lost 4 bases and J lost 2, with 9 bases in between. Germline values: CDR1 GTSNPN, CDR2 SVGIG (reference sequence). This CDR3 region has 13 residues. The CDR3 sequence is CAWNSGGNQPQHF. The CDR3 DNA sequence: TGTGCCTGGAATTCAGGGGGCAATCAGCCCCAGCATTTT.

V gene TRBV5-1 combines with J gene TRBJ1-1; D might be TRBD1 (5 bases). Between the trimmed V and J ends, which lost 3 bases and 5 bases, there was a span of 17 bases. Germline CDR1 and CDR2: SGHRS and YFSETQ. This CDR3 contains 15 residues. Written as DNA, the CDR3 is TGCGCCAGCAGCTCTCGTCAGGGTACGGAAACTGAAGCTTTCTTT. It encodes CASSSRQGTETEAFF.